The 22 T cell receptor beta chains listed next were all sequenced from one sample in a study of blood T cell repertoires in COVID-19. Sequencing used immunoSEQ multiplex PCR; TCRdb keeps in-frame clones, though not all of them. The sample has around 69,000 clones; 85% are singletons. The sample taken for sequencing was peripheral blood. The receptors derive from a man between 45 and 60 years old with acute or convalescent COVID-19.

The V and J genes are TRBV3-1 (or the pseudogene TRBV3-2) and TRBJ2-1, with 10 nucleotides matching TRBD2. Germline CDR1 and CDR2: LGHDT and YNNKEL (reference sequence). The junction had 10 bases not matched to a gene; V was cut back by 2 bases and J by 3 bases. The CDR3 has 18 amino acids. The chain's CDR3 is CASSQPPFLAGDYNEQFF. As DNA, the CDR3 is TGTGCCAGCAGCCAACCCCCTTTTCTAGCGGGGGACTACAATGAGCAGTTCTTC.

The chain uses TRBV6-5 and TRBJ2-3, with D possibly being TRBD1 (5 bases). Trimming stripped 7 bases from V and 3 bases from J, with 17 bases between. Germline-derived CDR1 and CDR2 are MNHEY and SVGAGI. The CDR3 is 15 residues long. The CDR3 here is CASIRVGDGTDTQYF. In DNA, the CDR3 is TGTGCCAGCATCAGGGTAGGGGATGGAACAGATACGCAGTATTTT.

The chain couples TRBV5-4 to TRBJ2-3; 9 bases are shared with TRBD2. The CDR3 is 16 residues long. CDR1 is SGHNT, CDR2 YYREEE, per germline (reference sequence). V was pared by 0 bases and J by 3 bases, with 5 bases of the junction left unmatched. The CDR3 region is CASSLGASGETDTQYF. The CDR3 DNA is TGTGCCAGCAGCTTGGGAGCTAGCGGGGAAACAGATACGCAGTATTTT.

V usage is TRBV9 and J usage is TRBJ2-3, with a tentative D call TRBD1 (5 bases). CDR3 length: 16 amino acids. Trimming took off 0 bases at V and 0 bases at J, with 11 bases between the two ends. CDR1 and CDR2 from the germline V gene are SGDLS and YYNGEE. CDR3 bases: TGTGCCAGCAGCGTAGAGGCAGGGCGTAGCACAGATACGCAGTATTTT. Translated: CASSVEAGRSTDTQYF.

The J gene is TRBJ1-3, the V gene TRBV3-1 (or the pseudogene TRBV3-2); D may be TRBD1 (6 bases). Germline V gene data show CDR1 as LGHDT and CDR2 as YNNKEL (reference sequence). V lost 3 bases to trimming and J lost 4 bases, with 10 bases between them. The CDR3 contains 14 residues. The CDR3 loop is CASSQRGQGNTIYF. The CDR3 nucleotides are TGTGCCAGCAGCCAGCGGGGGCAAGGAAACACCATATATTTT.

The DNA for the CDR3 is TGTGCCAGCAGTTTTGACAGTCTTGAAGCTTTCTTT. Residues: CASSFDSLEAFF. The chain has TRBV12-3 or TRBV12-4 and TRBJ1-1; D might be TRBD1 (5 bases). This CDR3 has 12 amino acids. V dropped 3 bases and J dropped 7 bases, with 9 bases sitting between them.

The chain joins TRBV7-8 to TRBJ2-1; a weak D match, TRBD1 (6 bases). The CDR3 is 12 amino acids. Germline V gives CDR1 SGHVS, CDR2 FQNEAQ. V was shortened by 0 bases and J by 15 bases, with 12 bases between the two germline ends. The CDR3 DNA sequence: TGTGCCAGCAGCTTAGCTGGGGGCGATGTGTTCTTC. Its protein is CASSLAGGDVFF.

The rearrangement uses TRBV4-1 and TRBJ2-5, with TRBD1 matching over 12 bases. Per the germline V gene, CDR1 is MGHRA and CDR2 is YSYEKL. This CDR3 spans 18 amino acids. V gave up 4 bases and J gave up 7 bases; unmatched junction bases: 16. The CDR3 is CASSRTAGTGGKEGTQYF. CDR3 nucleotide sequence: TGCGCCAGCAGCCGTACCGCCGGGACAGGGGGCAAGGAAGGGACCCAGTACTTC.

The genes are TRBV6-5 and TRBJ1-6, with TRBD1 matching 9 bases. Germline V gene lookup returns CDR1 MNHEY and CDR2 SVGAGI. The length of the CDR3 is 15 residues. V shed 6 bases, J shed 8 bases, and the junction held 8 bases outside the gene matches. The CDR3 coding sequence is TGTGCCAGCAGCGTGGACAGGGGCAGGGATTCACCCCTCCACTTT. Translation: CASSVDRGRDSPLHF.

V is TRBV6-5 and J is TRBJ1-1, with 7 bases that match TRBD1. Trimming cost V 5 bases and J 3 bases; bases outside gene matches: 9. Germline assignment: CDR1 MNHEY and CDR2 SVGAGI. This CDR3 contains 15 residues. This CDR3 is CASSPTTDRDTEAFF. As DNA, the CDR3 is TGTGCCAGCAGTCCTACTACCGACAGGGACACTGAAGCTTTCTTT.

This chain joins TRBV19 and TRBJ1-1, with TRBD1 matching 8 bases. CDR1 and CDR2 (germline): LNHDA, SQIVND (reference sequence). This CDR3 comprises 16 residues. V gave up 10 bases and J gave up 1 base; unmatched junction bases: 14. CDR3 coding DNA: TGTGCCACTCGGGACAGGACCCGTCCGAGGAACACTGAAGCTTTCTTT. This translates into CATRDRTRPRNTEAFF.

The rearrangement uses TRBV18 and TRBJ2-1; 7 nucleotides align to TRBD1. Germline trimming cut 5 bases from V and 5 bases from J; bases unmatched to any gene: 9. Germline V gene lookup returns CDR1 KGHSH and CDR2 LQKENI. The CDR3 covers 15 residues. CDR3 amino acids: CASSIGQAKNNEQFF. CDR3 coding DNA: TGTGCCAGCTCAATCGGACAGGCGAAGAACAATGAGCAGTTCTTC.

V and J are TRBV7-3 and TRBJ2-2; D is undetermined. Germline V lookup: CDR1 SGHTA, CDR2 FQGTGA. There are 12 residues in the CDR3. V lost 8 bases and J lost 4, with 8 bases in between. Here the CDR3 DNA reads TGTGCCAGCTCCCCAGGCACCGGGGAGCTGTTTTTT. Residues: CASSPGTGELFF.

The V gene is TRBV19, the J gene TRBJ2-3; the D gene is possibly TRBD1 (5 bases). CDR3 length: 15 amino acids. Germline-derived CDR1 and CDR2 are LNHDA and SQIVND (reference sequence). The V end was cut by 3 bases, the J end by 4 bases, with 14 bases between. CDR3 bases: TGTGCCAGTAGTATCTCAAGGGGCGCGGCAGATACGCAGTATTTT. Translation: CASSISRGAADTQYF.

This chain uses TRBV6-6 with TRBJ2-1; possible D gene TRBD2, 7 bases. CDR3 size: 15 residues. The germline gives CDR1 MNHNY, CDR2 SVGAGI (reference sequence). V shed 5 bases and J shed 3 bases, with 14 bases lying between them. The CDR3 DNA follows: TGTGCCAGCAGTCTGGGGGGGCCCATCTACAATGAGCAGTTCTTC. Encoded protein: CASSLGGPIYNEQFF.

The genes are TRBV9 and TRBJ2-1, with 7 bases aligning to TRBD1. The CDR3 runs to 15 residues. J lost 3 bases, V lost 4 bases, and 7 bases had no gene match. Germline V gene data show CDR1 as SGDLS and CDR2 as YYNGEE. CDR3 nucleotide sequence: TGTGCCAGCAGCCCTACAGGGGCCTACTACAATGAGCAGTTCTTC. Its translation is CASSPTGAYYNEQFF.

This chain links TRBV6-5 with TRBJ2-5; D perhaps matches TRBD2 (6 bases). In germline, CDR1 is MNHEY, CDR2 SVGAGI. The V end was cut by 6 bases, the J end by 5 bases, with 16 bases between. This CDR3 comprises 14 residues. DNA of the CDR3: TGTGCCAGCAGCGGAGTGGGTGGGAGGGAGACCCAGTACTTC. Protein sequence: CASSGVGGRETQYF.

This clone has only a few counts. V is TRBV5-6 and J is TRBJ1-1; 7 bases map to TRBD1. V lost 0 bases, J lost 8 bases, and 4 bases stayed unmatched. Germline loops: CDR1 SGHDT, CDR2 YYEEEE. The CDR3 length is 13 residues. CDR3: CASSLVDREEAFF. The CDR3 nucleotides are TGTGCCAGCAGCTTGGTCGACAGGGAGGAAGCTTTCTTT.

V gene TRBV27 combines with J gene TRBJ1-4, with D perhaps TRBD1 (5 bases). This CDR3 is built from 13 residues. V lost 3 bases and J 10 bases, leaving 12 bases between the germline ends. The V gene's germline CDR1 is MNHEY and CDR2 SMNVEV (reference sequence). Written as DNA, the CDR3 is TGTGCCAGCAGTTTGGGGCAGTCTGGAAAACTGTTTTTT. Protein: CASSLGQSGKLFF.

The chain combines TRBV19 with TRBJ2-1, with TRBD1 identical over 8 bases. This CDR3 is built from 13 residues. The V gene end was trimmed by 5 bases and the J gene end by 7 bases; junction bases not matched to a gene: 4. Germline-derived CDR1 and CDR2 are LNHDA and SQIVND (reference sequence). CDR3 coding DNA: TGTGCCAGTAGTGGGACAGGAAGGAATGAGCAGTTCTTC. This codes for CASSGTGRNEQFF.

The chain employs TRBV6-5 and TRBJ2-7; 9 nucleotides align to TRBD1. Per germline, CDR1 MNHEY and CDR2 SVGAGI. V was pared by 4 bases and J by 3 bases, with 10 bases of the junction left unmatched. CDR3 length: 16 amino acids. The CDR3 DNA follows: TGTGCCAGCAGTTCCCCTCGGACAGGGGCGGGCTACGAGCAGTACTTC. As protein: CASSSPRTGAGYEQYF.

The J gene is TRBJ1-2, the V gene TRBV24-1, with 10 bases lining up with TRBD1. The CDR3 is 15 residues long. The V segment lost 9 bases and the J segment 6 bases; nucleotides outside the gene matches: 12. Germline CDR1 and CDR2: KGHDR and SFDVKD. The CDR3 coding sequence is TGTGCCACCTTCTCGATCCGGACAGGGGGTAATGGCTACACCTTC. Translating gives CATFSIRTGGNGYTF.